This entry concerns a single T cell receptor beta chain. Its cognate antigen is unknown. This entry is derived from a study of OX40 agonist ivuxolimab in advanced cancers. Study results and limitations: More expanded clones were found, on average, in CD8+ than in CD4+ T cells.

Sequencing was performed with immunoSEQ multiplex PCR; in TCRdb, only in-frame clones are kept and a portion is missing. The sample has around 80,000 clones; about 85% are singletons. The input for sequencing was CD4+ or CD8+ T cells sorted from blood, taken in a trial of the OX40 agonist ivuxolimab. This TCR was sampled from an adult with an advanced solid tumor such as melanoma, head and neck, liver or kidney cancer.

The DNA of the CDR3 is TGTGCCAGCAGCTTCGCAGGCACAACGCCAAGGACCGGGGAGCTGTTTTTT. It yields the protein CASSFAGTTPRTGELFF. V and J are TRBV7-9 and TRBJ2-2; D gene uncertain. CDR3 length: 17 residues. Germline V lookup: CDR1 SEHNR, CDR2 FQNEAQ (reference sequence). V lost 3 bases and J lost 5, with 19 bases in between.